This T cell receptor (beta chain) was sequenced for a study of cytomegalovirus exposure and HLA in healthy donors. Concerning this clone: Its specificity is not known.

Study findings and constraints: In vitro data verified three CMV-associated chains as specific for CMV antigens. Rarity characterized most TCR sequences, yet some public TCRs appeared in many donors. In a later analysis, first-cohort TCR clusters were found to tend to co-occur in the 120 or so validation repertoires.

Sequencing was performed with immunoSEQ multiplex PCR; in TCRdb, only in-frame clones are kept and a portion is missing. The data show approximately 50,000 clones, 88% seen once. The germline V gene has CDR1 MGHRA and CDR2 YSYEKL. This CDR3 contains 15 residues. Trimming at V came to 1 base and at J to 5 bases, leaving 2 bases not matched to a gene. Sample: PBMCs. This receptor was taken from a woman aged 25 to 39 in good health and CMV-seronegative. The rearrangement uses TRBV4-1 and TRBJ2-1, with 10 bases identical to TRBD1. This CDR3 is CASSQGQGADNEQFF. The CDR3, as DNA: TGCGCCAGCAGCCAAGGACAGGGGGCCGACAATGAGCAGTTCTTC.